Following are 17 T cell receptor beta chains from one sample sequenced in a study of tumor and adjacent non-tumor tissue in lung cancer. This sample's RNA came from whole unsorted tissue. A modified ARM-PCR protocol with three rounds of nested PCR amplified TCRbeta. MiXCR was run by TCRdb on the multiplex PCR reads, yielding one entry per CDR3 protein. The sample consists of approximately 140,000 distinct CDR3 sequences, approximately 66% of them appearing once. The sequenced sample consisted of lung tumor tissue. The receptor source for this set is a man aged 55 to 70 with small cell lung cancer.

Remarks on this clonotype: The CDR3 end shows no conserved phenylalanine or tryptophan, and so a read error is likely. The chain links TRBV20-1 to TRBJ2-7; 8 bases fit TRBD1. The CDR3 totals 15 residues. Germline-derived CDR1 and CDR2 are DFQATT and SNEGSKA (reference sequence). Here the CDR3 DNA reads TGCAGTGCTACGGGCTACCGGGACAGGAGCTACGGGCAGTACATC. Translation gives CSATGYRDRSYGQYI.

Remarks on this clonotype: This may be a read error, as it is one base from a much larger clone. CDR3 region: CDSSEDRMLNGAFF. The CDR3 nucleotides read TGTGACAGCAGTGAGGATCGGATGCTTAATGGAGCTTTCTTT. The gene calls are TRBV6-1 and TRBJ1-1; D is ambiguous. The CDR3 runs 14 residues. The germline CDR1 and CDR2 sequences are MNHNS and SASEGT.

On this clonotype itself: A read error may explain this, as a much larger clone is one base away. This sequence joins TRBV20-1 and TRBJ2-1, with 10 bases matching TRBD2. In germline, CDR1 is DFQATT, CDR2 SNEGSKA (reference sequence). The CDR3 consists of 15 residues. CDR3 sequence reads: CSAASGRNFENGQFF. In nucleotides, the CDR3 is TGCAGTGCAGCTAGCGGGAGAAATTTTGAAAATGGGCAGTTCTTC.

This clonotype was seen just once. The junction departs from the called germline gene at one end, perhaps through a read error. This rearrangement joins TRBV10-2 to TRBJ2-1; TRBD2 matches 11 bases. The CDR3 consists of 13 residues. Germline V lookup: CDR1 WSHSY, CDR2 SAAADI. CDR3 coding DNA: TGCGCCAGTCGAGTAGCGGGAGGGGATGAGCAGATCTTC. Residues: CASRVAGGDEQIF.

A word on this clonotype: The junction differs from germline at one of its ends, possibly a read error. V is TRBV6-1 and J is TRBJ2-3, with a weak D call TRBD1 (5 bases). The germline V gene has CDR1 MNHNS and CDR2 SASEGT. The CDR3 is made up of 14 amino acids. The CDR3 here is CASSEEWGTDTQCF. The CDR3 DNA sequence: TGTGCCAGCAGTGAAGAATGGGGCACGGATACGCAGTGCTTT.

V is TRBV6-1 and J is TRBJ2-1; possible D gene TRBD2, 5 bases. Germline lookup yields CDR1 MNHNS and CDR2 SASEGT. Trimming shortened V by 0 bases and J by 9 bases, and 15 bases separated the two germline ends. The CDR3 length is 15 residues. The CDR3 DNA reads as TGTGCCAGCAGTGAAGCCCAGCTAGCAAGGAGTGAGCAGTTCTTC. This sequence encodes CASSEAQLARSEQFF.

Details on this clonotype: One end of the junction is discordant with germline, which a read error may explain. V is TRBV11-2 and J is TRBJ2-1; tentatively, D is TRBD2 (5 bases). The V gene's germline CDR1 is SGHAT and CDR2 FQNNGV. The CDR3 contains 15 residues. The CDR3 bases are TGTGCCAGCAGCCCCAGTGCGGGCACCTACAATAAGCAGTTCTTC. This gives the protein CASSPSAGTYNKQFF.

The chain employs TRBV11-2 and TRBJ1-4, with D perhaps matching TRBD1 (5 bases). V lost 6 bases to trimming and J lost 16 bases, with 18 bases between them. The CDR3 loop spans 12 amino acids. CDR1 and CDR2 (germline): SGHAT, FQNNGV. CDR3 sequence reads: CASSEDRGREFF. The CDR3 coding sequence is TGTGCCAGCAGTGAAGATAGGGGCCGCGAGTTTTTT.

The V and J genes are TRBV29-1 and TRBJ2-6; D gene unclear. With 5 bases removed from V and 0 bases from J, the gap between germline ends came to 11 bases. The germline CDR1 and CDR2 sequences are SQVTM and ANQGSEA. This CDR3 is built from 15 residues. The chain's CDR3 is CSVTFRNSGANVLTF. The CDR3 DNA is TGCAGCGTTACTTTTCGTAACTCTGGGGCCAACGTCCTGACTTTC.

As for this clonotype: Because the CDR3 is missing its conserved closing phenylalanine or tryptophan, this is likely a read error. The rearrangement uses TRBV29-1 and TRBJ1-4; 10 nucleotides agree with TRBD1. The CDR3 is 15 residues long. The germline gives CDR1 SQVTM, CDR2 ANQGSEA. The CDR3 reads CIVGFAGQGNKKLFL. CDR3 nucleotide sequence: TGCATCGTGGGGTTTGCGGGACAGGGGAATAAAAAACTGTTTCTT.

This clonotype has just a few counts. One end of the junction fails to match germline, which may point to a read error. V gene TRBV20-1 combines with J gene TRBJ2-1; the match to TRBD2 covers 10 bases. Germline CDR1 reads DFQATT; CDR2 reads SNEGSKA (reference sequence). The CDR3 extends over 14 amino acids. CDR3 nucleotide sequence: TGCAGTGCGCCACTAGCGGGAATAAACAATGTGCAGTTCTTC. It yields the protein CSAPLAGINNVQFF.

Turning to this clonotype: The conserved phenylalanine or tryptophan is not found at the CDR3 terminus, so this likely reflects a read error. This sequence joins TRBV29-1 and TRBJ2-3; the match to TRBD2 covers 9 bases. J was trimmed by 1 base and V by 8 bases; bases with no gene match: 10. In germline, CDR1 is SQVTM, CDR2 ANQGSEA. This CDR3 has 15 amino acids. CDR3 region: CSSRDSGGRTDTQYL. The CDR3 coding sequence is TGCAGCTCTAGGGATAGCGGGGGACGCACAGATACGCAGTATTTG.

This clonotype was picked up a small number of times. J is TRBJ1-5 and V is TRBV12-3 or TRBV12-4; D might be TRBD1 (6 bases). This CDR3 contains 15 residues. V was clipped by 7 bases and J by 5 bases, with 18 bases between them. CDR3 sequence reads: CASTLAGGPHQPQHF. The DNA of the CDR3 is TGTGCCAGCACCCTGGCCGGGGGCCCACATCAGCCCCAGCATTTT.

The count of this clonotype is one. The rearrangement links TRBV29-1 to TRBJ2-3, with 9 bases matching TRBD2. With 8 bases clipped from V and 6 bases from J, the junction kept 9 bases outside the gene matches. CDR3 length: 13 residues. Germline loops: CDR1 SQVTM, CDR2 ANQGSEA. Written as DNA, the CDR3 is TGCAGCATAGGCGGGAGGGCCAGGGATACGCAGTATTTT. It specifies CSIGGRARDTQYF.

A note on this clonotype: The junction and the germline gene differ at one end; a read error may be behind it. V usage is TRBV6-5 and J usage is TRBJ1-2, with D perhaps matching TRBD1 (5 bases). Germline V lookup: CDR1 MNHEY, CDR2 SVGAGI. The CDR3 contains 12 residues. The CDR3: CASRAAAAAYTF. For the CDR3, the DNA is TGTGCTAGCAGGGCGGCCGCGGCAGCCTACACCTTC.

Notes on this clonotype: Just one base apart from a much larger clone, this may be a read error. V usage is TRBV4-2 and J usage is TRBJ2-7, with 9 positions matching TRBD1. In germline, CDR1 is LGHNA, CDR2 YNFKEQ. With 2 bases clipped from V and 10 bases from J, the junction kept 15 bases outside the gene matches. The CDR3 contains 16 residues. CDR3 coding DNA: TGTGCCAGCAGCCAAACCGGGACAGGGCCCCTAGGGGACCAGTACTTC. The encoded protein is CASSQTGTGPLGDQYF.

This chain uses TRBV5-1 with TRBJ1-1, with TRBD1 matching 9 bases. The CDR3 consists of 15 residues. J gave up 11 bases and V 5 bases, and 16 bases lay outside the gene matches. Per the germline V gene, CDR1 is SGHRS and CDR2 is YFSETQ. The CDR3 here is CASRADPGTGSRAFF. In nucleotides, the CDR3 is TGCGCCAGCAGGGCTGACCCCGGGACAGGGAGTAGGGCTTTCTTT.